The clone carrying this T cell receptor beta chain was counted between two and nine times. The CDR3 contains 15 residues. Germline CDR1 is MNHEY and CDR2 is SMNVEV (reference sequence). V trimming: 5 bases; J trimming: 4 bases; junction bases outside the gene matches: 5. RNA transcripts served as template for amplifying TCR beta CDR3 sequences. HTBI primers primed a first-round RT-PCR, and a second-round multiplex PCR followed. Each CDR3 protein gets one entry after TCRdb re-called the multiplex PCR reads with MiXCR. Among some 350,000 distinct CDR3 sequences, 15% to 20% were seen once, and the ten largest hold 2.4%. The data are from a study of Graves' ophthalmopathy and Graves' hyperthyroidism.

Sequences were obtained from peripheral blood. This TCR was sampled from an adult woman with stable Graves' hyperthyroidism. This chain links TRBV27 with TRBJ2-2; TRBD1 aligns across 9 bases. This CDR3 reads CASSGGTGSTGELFF. CDR3 sequence (DNA): TGTGCCAGCAGTGGGGGGACAGGGTCCACCGGGGAGCTGTTTTTT.